This T cell receptor (beta chain) was recorded in a study of OX40 agonist ivuxolimab in advanced cancers. Study summary: Three individuals attained partial responses, comprising one hepatocellular carcinoma case and two cutaneous melanoma cases.

To note about this clone: No antigen is known for it.

Using immunoSEQ multiplex PCR, the repertoire was profiled, and TCRdb retains in-frame clones only, with some absent. The sample records about 76,000 clones, over 75% being singletons. V lost 6 bases, J lost 0 bases, and 12 bases lay in between. The CDR3 has 14 amino acids. CDR1 is MNHNS, CDR2 SASEGT, per germline. Autoimmune disease history or systemic immunosuppression disqualified patients. General study points: Clonal expansion by week 6 occurred in CD4+ and CD8+ blood T cells (at 0.1 to 3.0 mg/kg). Among the lowest peripheral clonal expansion occurred in 0.1-3.0 mg/kg partial responders.

This chain connects TRBV6-1 to TRBJ2-7, with D uncertain. The material was CD4+ or CD8+ T cells sorted from blood, obtained in a trial of the OX40 agonist ivuxolimab. This TCR was sampled from an adult with an advanced solid tumor such as melanoma, head and neck, liver or kidney cancer. The CDR3 nucleotides read TGTGCCAGCAGATCGGTTGGCGGCTCCTACGAGCAGTACTTC. Amino acids: CASRSVGGSYEQYF.